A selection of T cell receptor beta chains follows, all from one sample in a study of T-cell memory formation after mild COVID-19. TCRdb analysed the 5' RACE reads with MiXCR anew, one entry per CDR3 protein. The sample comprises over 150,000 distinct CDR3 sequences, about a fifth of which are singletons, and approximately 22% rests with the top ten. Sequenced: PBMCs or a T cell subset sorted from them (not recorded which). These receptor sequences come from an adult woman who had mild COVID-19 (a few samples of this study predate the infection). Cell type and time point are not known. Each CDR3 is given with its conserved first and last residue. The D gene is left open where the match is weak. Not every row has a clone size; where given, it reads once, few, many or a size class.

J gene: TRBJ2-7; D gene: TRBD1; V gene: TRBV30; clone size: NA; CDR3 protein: CAWSMGQGAGEQYF; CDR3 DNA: TGTGCCTGGAGTATGGGACAGGGGGCGGGTGAGCAGTACTTC
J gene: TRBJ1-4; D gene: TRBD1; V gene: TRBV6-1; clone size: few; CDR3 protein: CASSEAEGQGNEKLFF; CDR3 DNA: TGTGCCAGCAGTGAAGCTGAGGGACAGGGCAATGAAAAACTGTTTTTT
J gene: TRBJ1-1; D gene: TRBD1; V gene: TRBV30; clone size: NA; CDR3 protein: CASGQQIEAFF; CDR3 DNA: TGTGCCTCGGGACAGCAAATTGAAGCTTTCTTT
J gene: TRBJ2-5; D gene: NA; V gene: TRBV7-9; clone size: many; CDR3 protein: CASSQDQREGQETQYF; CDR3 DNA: TGTGCCAGCAGTCAAGATCAGCGAGAGGGCCAAGAGACCCAGTACTTC
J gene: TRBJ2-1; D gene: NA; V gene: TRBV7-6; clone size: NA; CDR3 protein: CASSLRNGGTYNEQFF; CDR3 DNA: TGTGCCAGCAGCTTACGAAACGGGGGTACCTACAATGAGCAGTTCTTC
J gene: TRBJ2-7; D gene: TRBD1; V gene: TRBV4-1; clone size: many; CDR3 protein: CASSQRVPGDSAYEQYF; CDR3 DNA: TGCGCCAGCAGCCAAAGGGTCCCAGGGGACAGCGCTTACGAGCAGTACTTC
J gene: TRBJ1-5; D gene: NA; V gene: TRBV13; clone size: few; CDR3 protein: CASSLRGMSNQPQHF; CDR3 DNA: TGTGCCAGCAGCTTGAGGGGTATGAGCAATCAGCCCCAGCATTTT
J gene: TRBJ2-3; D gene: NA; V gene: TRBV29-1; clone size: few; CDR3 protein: CSALWGYRAEDTQYF; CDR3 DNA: TGCAGCGCTCTCTGGGGTTATCGGGCGGAGGATACGCAGTATTTT
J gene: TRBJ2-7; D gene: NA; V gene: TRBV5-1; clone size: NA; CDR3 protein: CASSAGTQSDEQYF; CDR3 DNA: TGCGCCAGCAGCGCCGGGACTCAGAGCGACGAGCAGTACTTC
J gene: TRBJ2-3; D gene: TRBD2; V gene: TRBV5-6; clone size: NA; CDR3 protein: CASSPGGLAVRDTQYF; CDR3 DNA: TGTGCCAGCAGCCCGGGCGGACTAGCGGTCAGGGATACGCAGTATTTT
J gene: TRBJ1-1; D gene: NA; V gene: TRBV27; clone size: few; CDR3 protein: CASSLGMGLGTEAFF; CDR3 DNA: TGTGCCAGCAGTTTAGGAATGGGATTGGGCACTGAAGCTTTCTTT
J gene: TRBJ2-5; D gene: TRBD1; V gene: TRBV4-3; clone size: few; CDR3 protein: CASSQRRGSGETQYF; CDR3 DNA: TGCGCCAGCAGCCAACGCAGGGGGTCTGGGGAGACCCAGTACTTC
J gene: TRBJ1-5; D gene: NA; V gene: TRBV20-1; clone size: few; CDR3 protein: CSARETGGNQPQHF; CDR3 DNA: TGCAGTGCTAGAGAAACGGGGGGCAACCAGCCCCAGCATTTT
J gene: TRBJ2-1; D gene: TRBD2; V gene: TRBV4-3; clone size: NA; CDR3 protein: CASSQDRFLAGDEQFF; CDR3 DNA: TGCGCCAGCAGCCAAGATCGGTTCCTAGCGGGAGATGAGCAGTTCTTC
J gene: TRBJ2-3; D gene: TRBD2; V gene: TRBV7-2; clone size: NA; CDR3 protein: CASSLVPAGGLRDTQYF; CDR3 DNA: TGTGCCAGCAGCTTAGTACCGGCGGGAGGGCTTAGAGATACGCAGTATTTT
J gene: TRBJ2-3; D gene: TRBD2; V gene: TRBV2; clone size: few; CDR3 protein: CASSELAGGMFTTDTQYF; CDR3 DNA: TGTGCCAGCAGTGAACTAGCGGGAGGGATGTTTACCACAGATACGCAGTATTTT
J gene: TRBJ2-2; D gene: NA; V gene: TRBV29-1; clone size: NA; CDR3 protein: CSVEDETNTGELFF; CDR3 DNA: TGCAGCGTTGAAGACGAAACGAACACCGGGGAGCTGTTTTTT
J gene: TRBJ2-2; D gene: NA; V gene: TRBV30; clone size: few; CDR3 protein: CAWSLVANTGELFF; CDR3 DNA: TGTGCCTGGAGTTTGGTGGCGAACACCGGGGAGCTGTTTTTT
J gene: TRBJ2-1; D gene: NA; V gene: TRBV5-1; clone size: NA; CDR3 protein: CASSLFIGENNEQFF; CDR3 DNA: TGCGCCAGCAGCTTGTTCATTGGGGAGAACAATGAGCAGTTCTTC
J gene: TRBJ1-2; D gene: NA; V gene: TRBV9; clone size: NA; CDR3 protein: CASSVGDTTYGYTF; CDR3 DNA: TGTGCCAGCAGCGTAGGGGACACGACTTATGGCTACACCTTC
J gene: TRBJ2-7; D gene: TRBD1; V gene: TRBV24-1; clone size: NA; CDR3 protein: CATALGDRDYEQYF; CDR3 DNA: TGTGCCACCGCCCTTGGGGACAGGGACTACGAGCAGTACTTC
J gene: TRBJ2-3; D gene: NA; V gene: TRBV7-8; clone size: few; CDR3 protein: CASSFGKGVRGTDTQYF; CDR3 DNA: TGTGCCAGCAGCTTCGGAAAGGGGGTCCGGGGCACAGATACGCAGTATTTT
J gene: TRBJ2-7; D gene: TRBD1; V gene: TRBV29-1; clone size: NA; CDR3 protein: CSVEARLTPELTGQTYEQYF; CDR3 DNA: TGCAGCGTTGAAGCACGGCTAACCCCAGAATTGACAGGGCAAACCTACGAGCAGTACTTC
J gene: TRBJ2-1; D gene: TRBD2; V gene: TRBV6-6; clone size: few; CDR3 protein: CASSSPAGGGDLNEQFF; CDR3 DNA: TGTGCCAGCAGTTCCCCCGCTGGCGGGGGGGATTTGAATGAGCAGTTCTTC
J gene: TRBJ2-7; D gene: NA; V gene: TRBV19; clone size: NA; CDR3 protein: CASSIVPNSYEQYF; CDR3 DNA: TGTGCCAGTAGTATAGTTCCCAACTCCTACGAGCAGTACTTC
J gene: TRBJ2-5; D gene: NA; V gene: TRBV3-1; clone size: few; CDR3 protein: CASSQDGAETQETQYF; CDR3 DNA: TGTGCCAGCAGCCAAGACGGGGCCGAGACACAAGAGACCCAGTACTTC